This TCR beta chain stems from a study of breast tumors, draining lymph nodes, adjacent tissues. Study outcomes and limitations: Data only fit, rather than demonstrated, lymph node origin of most tumor T cells. Tumor repertoires ranked between lymph nodes and nontumor tissue in diversity, with V and J gene preferences. Findings are consistent with lymph node origin and intratumoral expansion of most tumor T cells. Compared with basal-like, luminal-like tumors shared significantly more repertoire with nontumor tissue.

Axillary draining lymph nodes of breast cancer patients supplied the node samples. From the multiplex PCR reads, TCRdb called clonotypes with MiXCR, one entry per CDR3 protein. The sample has about 100,000 distinct CDR3 sequences, approximately 22% seen once. To note about this clonotype: Its cognate antigen is unknown.

CDR1 and CDR2 from the germline V gene are SGHRS and YFSETQ. This CDR3 is built from 13 residues. Trimming took 4 bases from V and 7 from J; bases not matched to a gene: 6. The TCR originated in a female donor with breast cancer. Some clones in this sample may be carry-over from other donors' samples. The genes are TRBV5-1 and TRBJ1-1; the match to TRBD1 covers 8 bases. The specimen sequenced was axillary lymph node tissue. The CDR3: CASSQTGVNEAFF. CDR3 sequence (DNA): TGCGCCAGCAGCCAGACAGGGGTCAATGAAGCTTTCTTT.